Listed below are T cell receptor beta chains from one sample, sequenced in a study of blood T cell repertoires in COVID-19. Assay: immunoSEQ multiplex PCR; the TCRdb copy retains only in-frame clones and omits some. The sample has around 81,000 clones, approximately 80% seen once. The specimen was peripheral blood. All receptors come from a man at least 80 years old with acute or convalescent COVID-19. Both conserved end residues are part of each CDR3. D genes are given only for firm matches. Only some rows state a clone size, as once, few, many or a class for expanded clones.

>TRBV5-1|NA|TRBJ2-5|NA
TGCGCCAGCAGCTCGACTTCCACCGAGACCCAGTACTTC
CASSSTSTETQYF
>TRBV19|NA|TRBJ2-3|TRBD2
TGTGCCAGTAGTATGGGTAGCGGGAGTTCCACAGATACGCAGTATTTT
CASSMGSGSSTDTQYF
>TRBV28|NA|TRBJ2-7|NA
TGTGCCAGCAGTTTACCCCTTAACGGGGCCTACGAGCAGTACTTC
CASSLPLNGAYEQYF
>TRBV29-1|NA|TRBJ2-5|NA
TGCAGCGTTGGTCGCAGGGATGGAGAGACCCAGTACTTC
CSVGRRDGETQYF
>TRBV4-2|NA|TRBJ2-1|TRBD2
TGTGCCAGCAGCCAAGACGGGACTAGCGGGGCCGATGAGCAGTTCTTC
CASSQDGTSGADEQFF
>TRBV4-1|NA|TRBJ1-5|NA
TGCGCCAGCAGCCGGACTACGGATCGGAATCAACCCCAGCATTTT
CASSRTTDRNQPQHF
>TRBV27|NA|TRBJ1-4|TRBD1
TGTGCCAGCAGTTCGTCAGGGGGCGGGGATGAAAAACTGTTTTTT
CASSSSGGGDEKLFF
>TRBV6-2/TRBV6-3|once|TRBJ1-5|NA
TGTGCCAGCAGTTCCGTGGGGGGGCCCAATCAGCCCCAGCATTTT
CASSSVGGPNQPQHF
>TRBV10-1|NA|TRBJ2-1|TRBD1
TGCGCCAGCAGTCTCACCGGGACAGGCGACAATGAGCAGTTCTTC
CASSLTGTGDNEQFF
>TRBV9|many|TRBJ2-2|NA
TGTGCCAGCAGCTATCAACCCCAAGCCCGGGAGCTGTTTTTT
CASSYQPQARELFF
>TRBV5-1|NA|TRBJ1-2|TRBD1
TGCGCCAGCAGCTTGGCCGGGACAGGGGGCATTGGGGACTATGGCTACACCTTC
CASSLAGTGGIGDYGYTF
>TRBV15|NA|TRBJ2-5|TRBD2
TGTGCCGCGGCATCAGCGGGGGGCCCCCGGGTGGACCAGTACTTC
CAAASAGGPRVDQYF
>TRBV9|NA|TRBJ2-3|NA
TGTGCCAGCAGCGTATCTAGTATCTCAGATACGCAGTATTTT
CASSVSSISDTQYF
>TRBV7-9|NA|TRBJ1-6|TRBD1
TGTGCCAGCAGCTTAGTTACGGACAGGAATTCACCCCTCCACTTT
CASSLVTDRNSPLHF
>TRBV19|NA|TRBJ1-5|NA
TGTGCCAGCACAGGGTCCAATCAGCCCCAGCATTTT
CASTGSNQPQHF
>TRBV5-1|NA|TRBJ1-2|TRBD1
TGCGCCAGCAGCTCGGGGGACCGGGACAGGTCCTATGGCTACACCTTC
CASSSGDRDRSYGYTF
>TRBV9|once|TRBJ2-1|TRBD2
TGTGCCAGCAGCGTAGCTCTACGGAGCGGGGAACACAATGAGCAGTTCTTC
CASSVALRSGEHNEQFF
>TRBV19|NA|TRBJ1-2|TRBD1
TGTGCCAGTAGTAGACAGGGGGCGCCCGGCTACACCTTC
CASSRQGAPGYTF
>TRBV24-1|NA|TRBJ2-1|TRBD2
TGTGCCACCAGTGAGGTTGGGACTAGCGGTTACAATGAGCAGTTCTTC
CATSEVGTSGYNEQFF
>TRBV7-6|NA|TRBJ2-1|TRBD2
TGTGCCAGCAGCCCCGGGGGGCTAGCGGGTAGGGGGTACAATGAGCAGTTCTTC
CASSPGGLAGRGYNEQFF
>TRBV7-3|few|TRBJ2-2|NA
TGTGCCAGCAGCCCGAGACAGGGAGCGGGCACCGGGGAGCTGTTTTTT
CASSPRQGAGTGELFF
>TRBV28|NA|TRBJ1-5|TRBD1
TGTGCCACCGTGGGACAGCCGCGAGATTGGCCCCAGCATTTT
CATVGQPRDWPQHF
>TRBV6-2/TRBV6-3|once|TRBJ2-7|TRBD2
TGTGCCAGCAGTCCCCCTACGTGGGGGGGGTACGAGCAGTACTTC
CASSPPTWGGYEQYF
>TRBV5-1|NA|TRBJ1-5|NA
TGCGCCAGCAGCCCTGGAGGCGGGGGCGGTCAGCCCCAGCATTTT
CASSPGGGGGQPQHF
>TRBV7-2|NA|TRBJ1-1|NA
TGTGCCAGCAGTATACAGGAGAACACTGAAGCTTTCTTT
CASSIQENTEAFF
>TRBV30|many|TRBJ2-7|NA
TGTGCCTGGAGTAAGGGGGGGTCGGGCGAGCAGTACTTC
CAWSKGGSGEQYF
>TRBV27|NA|TRBJ2-2|NA
TGTGCCAGCAGTTTAGGGAGACAGGAATTCACCGGGGAGCTGTTTTTT
CASSLGRQEFTGELFF
>TRBV7-9|NA|TRBJ2-2|NA
TGTGCCTGCGACAGGTCGTCTCCCGGGGAGCTGTTTTTT
CACDRSSPGELFF